These 30 T cell receptor beta chains were sequenced from one sample in a study of radiotherapy plus CTLA-4 blockade in lung cancer. Libraries were prepared by immunoSEQ multiplex PCR; TCRdb keeps only in-frame clonotypes and omits some of them. The sample records more than 40,000 clones, 73% being singletons. The input for sequencing was peripheral blood, taken from a patient treated with radiotherapy plus ipilimumab. All receptors come from a human donor with non-small cell lung cancer who had a complete response to radiotherapy plus ipilimumab.

This chain joins TRBV7-3 and TRBJ2-7; unclear D gene. Germline-derived CDR1 and CDR2 are SGHTA and FQGTGA. The V gene lost 3 bases and the J gene lost 2 bases, with 11 bases spanning the gap. The CDR3 sequence is 14 residues long. The CDR3: CASSFVPLAYEQYF. In DNA, the CDR3 is TGTGCCAGCAGCTTTGTTCCGTTAGCCTACGAGCAGTACTTC.

The V gene is TRBV12-5, the J gene TRBJ1-3; D gene ambiguous. The CDR3 extends over 15 amino acids. The germline gives CDR1 LGHNT, CDR2 FRNRAP. The ends were cut back, 5 bases at V and 4 bases at J, with 15 bases in the middle. The CDR3, as DNA: TGTGCTAGTGGTCCCCAGAGGGCCGGAGGAAACACCATATATTTT. It codes for CASGPQRAGGNTIYF. Full variable domain (missing parts from reference TRBV12-5 and TRBJ1-3): DARVTQTPRHKVTEMGQEVTMRCQPILGHNTVFWYRQTMMQGLELLAYFRNRAPLDDSGMPKDRFSAEMPDATLATLKIQPSEPRDSAVYFCASGPQRAGGNTIYFGEGSWLTVV.

The V gene is TRBV19, the J gene TRBJ1-5; the match to TRBD1 covers 7 bases. The junction had 12 bases not matched to a gene; V was cut back by 7 bases and J by 6 bases. Germline V gene lookup returns CDR1 LNHDA and CDR2 SQIVND (reference sequence). This CDR3 contains 15 residues. CDR3 residues: CASTRGDRVAQPQHF. For the CDR3, the DNA is TGTGCCAGTACTCGTGGGGACAGAGTCGCTCAGCCCCAGCATTTT.

Only a few counts were recorded for this clone. The chain uses TRBV4-3 and TRBJ2-7; 10 positions agree with TRBD1. The J segment lost 6 bases and the V segment lost 0 bases, leaving 5 bases of the junction unmatched. Germline V lookup: CDR1 LGHNA, CDR2 YSLEER. CDR3 length: 15 amino acids. The CDR3 region is CASSQDVDRGFEQYF. DNA for the CDR3: TGCGCCAGCAGCCAAGATGTGGACAGGGGGTTCGAGCAGTACTTC.

V is TRBV9 and J is TRBJ2-7; tentatively, D is TRBD2 (5 bases). Germline CDR1 and CDR2: SGDLS and YYNGEE. Trimming left V 4 bases short and J 3 bases short, with 8 bases between. The CDR3 extends over 12 amino acids. The CDR3 sequence is CASSPGSYEQYF. CDR3 DNA sequence: TGTGCCAGCAGCCCTGGGAGCTACGAGCAGTACTTC.

The chain uses TRBV6-6 and TRBJ2-7, with unresolved D. This CDR3 has 16 amino acids. CDR1 is MNHNY, CDR2 SVGAGI, per germline (reference sequence). Trimming left V 0 bases short and J 3 bases short, with 15 bases between. Here the CDR3 reads CASSYSSQVGRYEQYF. The CDR3 DNA reads TGTGCCAGCAGTTACTCTTCCCAGGTCGGCCGCTACGAGCAGTACTTC.

This rearrangement joins TRBV7-2 to TRBJ1-2; TRBD1 agrees at 7 bases. Trimming removed 0 bases from V and 8 bases from J; junction bases left unmatched: 6. Germline V CDR1 and CDR2: SGHTA, FQGNSA. The CDR3 contains 14 residues. The CDR3 sequence is CASSLAVQGRGYTF. The DNA of the CDR3 is TGTGCCAGCAGCTTAGCGGTACAGGGGAGAGGCTACACCTTC.

Comments on this clone: Other DNA sequences in the sample encode the same CDR3. The chain couples TRBV7-9 to TRBJ2-7, with D possibly matching TRBD1 (6 bases). V was shortened by 3 bases and J by 4 bases, with 7 bases between the two germline ends. CDR1 and CDR2 from the germline V gene are SEHNR and FQNEAQ (reference sequence). The CDR3 extends over 12 amino acids. CDR3: CASSLTGYEQYF. The CDR3 region has the DNA TGTGCCAGCAGCTTGACAGGTTACGAGCAGTACTTC. Full variable domain (remainder filled in from reference TRBV7-9 and TRBJ2-7): DTGVSQNPRHKITKRGQNVTFRCDPISEHNRLYWYRQTLGQGPEFLTYFQNEAQLEKSRLLSDRFSAERPKGSFSTLEIQRTEQGDSAMYLCASSLTGYEQYFGPGTRLTVT.

The V call is TRBV18, the J call TRBJ2-7, with a possible D match to TRBD1 (5 bases). The CDR3 is 15 residues long. The germline V gene has CDR1 KGHSH and CDR2 LQKENI. V was cut by 2 bases and J by 3 bases, with 14 bases left in between. This CDR3 is CASSPTGQVLYEQYF. In nucleotides, the CDR3 is TGTGCCAGCTCACCAACAGGTCAGGTCCTCTACGAGCAGTACTTC.

The chain joins TRBV5-1 to TRBJ2-5; TRBD1 agrees at 7 bases. This CDR3 contains 14 residues. The junction had 4 bases not matched to a gene; V was cut back by 2 bases and J by 3 bases. Germline V gives CDR1 SGHRS, CDR2 YFSETQ. CDR3 nucleotides: TGCGCCAGCAGCTTTGGGGACAGCAAAGAGACCCAGTACTTC. Amino acids: CASSFGDSKETQYF.

This rearrangement joins TRBV11-2 to TRBJ1-2, with 8 bases identical to TRBD1. The germline V gene encodes CDR1 SGHAT and CDR2 FQNNGV. This CDR3 spans 12 amino acids. Trimming removed 5 bases from V and 5 bases from J; junction bases left unmatched: 1. The CDR3 DNA follows: TGTGCCAGCAGCCGACAGGGGTATGGCTACACCTTC. This translates into CASSRQGYGYTF.

Notes on this clone: One junction end disagrees with the germline gene, perhaps due to a read error. V is TRBV7-7 and J is TRBJ2-3, with 12 bases fitting TRBD2. Germline lookup yields CDR1 SSHAT and CDR2 FNYEAQ (reference sequence). The CDR3 runs to 15 residues. This CDR3 is CASSRGLAGRDTQYF. DNA of the CDR3: TGTGCTAGCAGCCGTGGACTAGCGGGAAGAGATACGCAGTATTTT.

V gene TRBV4-3 combines with J gene TRBJ1-2, with D unclear. CDR1 LGHNA and CDR2 YSLEER come from the germline V gene. Trimming pared 2 bases from V and 2 bases from J, leaving 6 bases between. CDR3 length: 13 residues. The CDR3 coding sequence is TGCGCCAGCAGCCAACAGGCCAACTATGGCTACACCTTC. Amino acids: CASSQQANYGYTF.

The chain couples TRBV6-5 to TRBJ2-7, with D possibly TRBD2 on 6 matching bases. With 6 bases removed from V and 2 bases from J, the gap between germline ends came to 14 bases. The germline gives CDR1 MNHEY, CDR2 SVGAGI. The CDR3 is 14 amino acids. The CDR3 region is CASRWRDWAYEQYF. The CDR3 DNA reads TGTGCCAGCAGATGGCGGGACTGGGCCTACGAGCAGTACTTC.

The chain is built from TRBV4-1 and TRBJ2-5; TRBD2 aligns across 8 bases. Trimming cost V 1 base and J 11 bases; bases outside gene matches: 12. This CDR3 comprises 15 residues. Germline V gene lookup returns CDR1 MGHRA and CDR2 YSYEKL. CDR3 bases: TGCGCCAGCAGCCAAGTTAGCGGGGCTGGTCGGGAGCAGTACTTC. Amino acids: CASSQVSGAGREQYF.

V usage is TRBV27 and J usage is TRBJ2-5; TRBD1 agrees at 8 bases. The assigned J gene may be wrong: the sequence end matches TRBJ2-7 better. The germline V gene has CDR1 MNHEY and CDR2 SMNVEV (reference sequence). The CDR3 is 14 residues long. CDR3 coding DNA: TGTGCCAGCAGTCCCCGACAGGGGTGGGGCGAGCAGTACTTC. It yields the protein CASSPRQGWGEQYF.

This chain joins TRBV9 and TRBJ1-2; D not resolved. Germline assignment: CDR1 SGDLS and CDR2 YYNGEE. V lost 3 bases, J lost 10 bases, and 13 bases lay in between. The CDR3 is 12 residues long. In DNA, the CDR3 is TGTGCCAGCAGCGCAGACCAGGTGTTCTACACCTTC. Translating it yields CASSADQVFYTF.

This chain joins TRBV30 and TRBJ2-7; tentatively, D is TRBD1 (5 bases). Germline assignment: CDR1 GTSNPN and CDR2 SVGIG (reference sequence). The CDR3 length is 14 residues. Trimming removed 0 bases from V and 10 bases from J, with 19 bases in between. CDR3 DNA sequence: TGTGCCTGGAGTGTCAGAAGTAGACAGAGCACCCAGTACTTC. Encoded protein: CAWSVRSRQSTQYF. Together with reference TRBV30 and TRBJ2-7, the CDR3 gives the full variable domain: SQTIHQWPATLVQPVGSPLSLECTVEGTSNPNLYWYRQAAGRGLQLLFYSVGIGQISSEVPQNLSASRPQDRQFILSSKKLLLSDSGFYLCAWSVRSRQSTQYFGPGTRLTVT.

The rearrangement uses TRBV29-1 and TRBJ1-2; D is unresolved. Germline V gene sequence: CDR1 SQVTM, CDR2 ANQGSEA. This CDR3 comprises 12 residues. Trimming cost V 3 bases and J 4 bases, with 9 bases left between them. The CDR3 coding sequence is TGCAGCGTTGATCTATTACCCTATGGCTACACCTTC. It specifies CSVDLLPYGYTF.

This chain links TRBV11-2 with TRBJ1-3; D gene ambiguous. This CDR3 spans 15 amino acids. The V and J ends lost 1 base and 2 bases respectively, with 9 bases between them. CDR1 and CDR2 (germline): SGHAT, FQNNGV. CDR3 bases: TGTGCCAGCAGCTTAGTGCGGGGTACTGGAAACACCATATATTTT. It specifies CASSLVRGTGNTIYF.

V and J are TRBV7-9 and TRBJ1-1; a weak D match, TRBD1 (5 bases). Looked up from germline, CDR1 is SEHNR and CDR2 is FQNEAQ (reference sequence). The V end was cut by 0 bases, the J end by 0 bases, with 14 bases between. The CDR3 extends over 17 amino acids. The CDR3 nucleotides read TGTGCCAGCAGCTTAGCGGGGTGGAGGGGTTTGAACACTGAAGCTTTCTTT. It specifies CASSLAGWRGLNTEAFF.

This sequence joins TRBV7-2 and TRBJ1-2, with 8 bases aligning to TRBD1. CDR1 is SGHTA and CDR2 is FQGNSA in the germline V gene. The junction had 11 bases not matched to a gene; V was cut back by 4 bases and J by 7 bases. CDR3 length: 15 residues. CDR3 region: CASSSKQGALSGYTF. The CDR3 DNA sequence: TGTGCCAGCAGCTCGAAGCAGGGGGCGTTAAGTGGCTACACCTTC.

The chain carries TRBV7-2 and TRBJ1-6, with D unresolved. CDR3 length: 15 residues. V lost 5 bases, J lost 8 bases, and 16 bases lay in between. Looked up from germline, CDR1 is SGHTA and CDR2 is FQGNSA. The CDR3 here is CASSAGGRLDSPLHF. The CDR3, as DNA: TGTGCCAGCAGCGCAGGCGGGCGTCTCGATTCACCCCTCCACTTT. The full variable domain, completed using reference TRBV7-2 and TRBJ1-6, is GAGVSQSPSNKVTEKGKDVELRCDPISGHTALYWYRQSLGQGLEFLIYFQGNSAPDKSGLPSDRFSAERTGGSVSTLTIQRTQQEDSAVYLCASSAGGRLDSPLHFGNGTRLTVT.

The chain is built from TRBV27 and TRBJ1-2; TRBD1 is a possible D gene (6 bases). V lost 2 bases and J lost 0, with 16 bases in between. Per the germline V gene, CDR1 is MNHEY and CDR2 is SMNVEV (reference sequence). This CDR3 contains 17 residues. CDR3 amino acids: CASSLGWGKGANYGYTF. CDR3 nucleotides: TGTGCCAGCAGTTTAGGATGGGGGAAGGGGGCTAACTATGGCTACACCTTC.

The chain carries TRBV6-1 and TRBJ2-5; 10 bases match TRBD2. CDR1 and CDR2 (germline): MNHNS, SASEGT. The CDR3 spans 18 residues. V trimming: 4 bases; J trimming: 5 bases; junction bases outside the gene matches: 16. CDR3 loop: CASSGQGAASGSRETQYF. The CDR3, as DNA: TGTGCCAGCAGTGGGCAGGGGGCAGCTAGCGGGAGCCGGGAGACCCAGTACTTC.

This chain joins TRBV19 and TRBJ2-7, with 9 bases matching TRBD1. The CDR3 runs to 14 residues. Germline values: CDR1 LNHDA, CDR2 SQIVND (reference sequence). The V segment lost 4 bases and the J segment 2 bases; nucleotides outside the gene matches: 3. The CDR3 sequence: CASSTRDRAYEQYF. CDR3 nucleotides: TGTGCCAGTAGTACTAGGGACAGGGCCTACGAGCAGTACTTC.

The V and J genes are TRBV4-1 and TRBJ2-3; D is possibly TRBD1 (5 bases). Trimming took off 6 bases at V and 1 base at J, with 14 bases between the two ends. Per germline, CDR1 MGHRA and CDR2 YSYEKL. This CDR3 is 15 amino acids long. The CDR3 protein is CASSRGVGRTDTQYF. CDR3 coding DNA: TGCGCCAGCAGTCGTGGTGTGGGGCGCACAGATACGCAGTATTTT.

The table lists this clone with a few counts. CDR3 in DNA: TGTGCCAGCAGCTTTGGAGGGTCGGGTGAAGCTTTCTTT. This translates into CASSFGGSGEAFF. V and J are TRBV5-4 and TRBJ1-1; D is ambiguous. The V end was cut by 2 bases, the J end by 7 bases, with 12 bases between. Germline-derived CDR1 and CDR2 are SGHNT and YYREEE (reference sequence). This CDR3 comprises 13 residues.

The chain is built from TRBV6-5 and TRBJ2-7; tentative D call: TRBD1 (5 bases). The CDR3 consists of 14 residues. The germline gives CDR1 MNHEY, CDR2 SVGAGI. Trimming removed 6 bases from V and 3 bases from J, with 15 bases in between. CDR3 in DNA: TGTGCCAGCAGCCGCGTCCCCAGGGTCTACGAGCAGTACTTC. Encoded protein: CASSRVPRVYEQYF.

The chain is built from TRBV5-4 and TRBJ2-2; TRBD1 aligns across 7 bases. J was trimmed by 6 bases and V by 4 bases; bases with no gene match: 3. Germline CDR1 reads SGHNT; CDR2 reads YYREEE (reference sequence). The CDR3 has 13 amino acids. The CDR3 DNA reads TGTGCCAGCAGCGGCGGACAGGCCGGGGAGCTGTTTTTT. This codes for CASSGGQAGELFF.